Shown below are 6 T cell receptor beta chains from a single sample sequenced in a study of vaccination effects on CD4 cells after COVID-19. Sequenced by immunoSEQ multiplex PCR; TCRdb stores in-frame clones only, minus some. The sample holds more than 60,000 clones; roughly 81% are singletons and the top ten take about 2%. Scientists isolated CD4+ T cells after a roughly ten-day culture period ended. Participants were given two doses of BNT162b2 or mRNA-1273 vaccine. Which antigens these TCRs recognize remains unknown. The sample consisted of CD4+ T cells from PBMCs cultured without peptide, taken after COVID-19 vaccination. The origin of the receptors is a human donor who received a COVID-19 vaccine.

In regard to this clone: Additional DNA sequences in this sample encode the identical CDR3. The CDR3 sequence is CASRQVPSNQPQHF. The CDR3 nucleotides are TGTGCCAGCAGACAGGTACCTAGCAATCAGCCCCAGCATTTT. J is TRBJ1-5 and V is TRBV28, with D perhaps matching TRBD1 (5 bases). The germline V gene has CDR1 MDHEN and CDR2 SYDVKM. The CDR3 is made up of 14 amino acids. Trimming cost V 6 bases and J 0 bases, with 9 bases left between them.

The chain uses TRBV7-2 and TRBJ1-6, with D perhaps matching TRBD1 (6 bases). V was shortened by 5 bases and J by 0 bases, with 11 bases between the two germline ends. The germline gives CDR1 SGHTA, CDR2 FQGNSA. The CDR3 sequence is 16 residues long. The CDR3 is CASSQGGSSYNSPLHF. Written as DNA, the CDR3 is TGTGCCAGCAGCCAAGGGGGGAGCTCCTATAATTCACCCCTCCACTTT.

The J gene is TRBJ1-2, the V gene TRBV19; TRBD1 agrees at 10 bases. The CDR3 runs to 15 residues. Germline-derived CDR1 and CDR2 are LNHDA and SQIVND (reference sequence). V was pared by 4 bases and J by 8 bases, with 10 bases of the junction left unmatched. The CDR3 DNA follows: TGTGCCAGTAGTAATCGGGACAGGGGAAAAGGCGGCTACACCTTC. It codes for CASSNRDRGKGGYTF.

This clone was detected once. The gene calls are TRBV23-1 and TRBJ2-5, with a tentative D call TRBD1 (6 bases). TRBV23-1 is flagged as an ORF with uncertain function. The length of the CDR3 is 13 residues. V gave up 8 bases and J gave up 4 bases, with 14 bases separating them. The CDR3 protein is CASLKTGRETQYF. The CDR3 coding sequence is TGCGCCAGCCTTAAGACAGGACGAGAGACCCAGTACTTC.

The rearrangement links TRBV10-3 to TRBJ2-2, with D perhaps TRBD1 or TRBD2 (5 bases each). V was clipped by 8 bases and J by 5 bases, with 6 bases between them. CDR1 is ENHRY, CDR2 SYGVKD, per germline. This CDR3 spans 11 amino acids. For the CDR3, the DNA is TGTGCCATCGGGGGTACCGGGGAGCTGTTTTTT. Translation gives CAIGGTGELFF.

The V and J genes are TRBV7-2 and TRBJ1-3; 7 bases map to TRBD1. With 5 bases clipped from V and 3 bases from J, the junction kept 10 bases outside the gene matches. Looked up from germline, CDR1 is SGHTA and CDR2 is FQGNSA. This CDR3 is 16 amino acids long. CDR3 in amino acids: CASSLGQGGGGNTIYF. CDR3 coding DNA: TGTGCCAGCAGCCTCGGCCAAGGGGGCGGTGGAAACACCATATATTTT. Combining the CDR3 with reference TRBV7-2 and TRBJ1-3 gives the whole variable domain GAGVSQSPSNKVTEKGKDVELRCDPISGHTALYWYRQSLGQGLEFLIYFQGNSAPDKSGLPSDRFSAERTGGSVSTLTIQRTQQEDSAVYLCASSLGQGGGGNTIYFGEGSWLTVV.